These 15 T cell receptor beta chains originate from one sample sequenced in a study of cytomegalovirus exposure and HLA in healthy donors. Use of 60 Vbeta and 13 Jbeta primers characterized the PCR. Clones were sequenced by immunoSEQ multiplex PCR, and TCRdb holds only the in-frame ones, with some missing. The repertoire has tens of thousands of clones, 73% of them found once; the top ten carry 4.5% to 5.5%. Sequenced material: PBMCs. The origin of the receptors is a man aged 50 to 60 in good health and CMV-seronegative.

The V and J genes are TRBV5-1 and TRBJ2-4, with 10 nucleotides matching TRBD1. Trimming removed 3 bases from V and 0 bases from J; junction bases left unmatched: 12. CDR3 length: 19 residues. Germline V gives CDR1 SGHRS, CDR2 YFSETQ. The CDR3 DNA is TGCGCCAGCAGCTCCAGACAGGGGGCACCGAACGTAGCCAAAAACATTCAGTACTTC. Amino acids: CASSSRQGAPNVAKNIQYF.

Remarks on this clone: An end of the junction differs from the germline gene, which may be a read error. The chain is built from TRBV27 and TRBJ2-3, with a weak D call TRBD1 (5 bases). There are 13 residues in the CDR3. Germline V gene lookup returns CDR1 MNHEY and CDR2 SMNVEV (reference sequence). The CDR3, as DNA: TGTGCCGGCAGTTTAGCTAGGGGAGATACGCAGTATTTT. Translated: CAGSLARGDTQYF.

This chain joins TRBV7-9 and TRBJ1-4, with D uncertain. CDR1 is SEHNR and CDR2 is FQNEAQ in the germline V gene (reference sequence). This CDR3 is built from 18 residues. V lost 1 base and J 3 bases, leaving 18 bases between the germline ends. The CDR3 DNA reads TGTGCCAGCAGCTTAGGGAGTGGAGGACGGGTGGCTAATGAAAAACTGTTTTTT. Its translation: CASSLGSGGRVANEKLFF.

V is TRBV21-1 and J is TRBJ2-7; the table's D call of TRBD2 was not tested on the DNA. TRBV21-1 is given as a pseudogene. The CDR3 has 13 amino acids. The CDR3 loop reads CAIGGGSYDEQYF. Written as DNA, the CDR3 is TGTGCCATTGGGGGGGGATCCTACGACGAGCAGTACTTC.

The rearrangement links TRBV5-6 to TRBJ2-6, with D maybe TRBD1 (5 bases). The CDR3 length is 18 residues. Deletions cut 4 bases from V and 1 base from J, with 18 bases between. The germline gives CDR1 SGHDT, CDR2 YYEEEE. CDR3 coding DNA: TGTGCCAGCAGCGACACAGGCGGTGGGAAATCTGGGGCCAACGTCCTGACTTTC. It is translated as CASSDTGGGKSGANVLTF.

This chain joins TRBV19 and TRBJ1-2; maybe TRBD1 (6 bases). The CDR3 length is 15 residues. The V end was cut by 6 bases, the J end by 1 base, with 15 bases between. Germline CDR1 reads LNHDA; CDR2 reads SQIVND (reference sequence). The CDR3 loop reads CASSLGTTRNYGYTF. CDR3 nucleotides: TGTGCCAGTAGCCTCGGGACAACTCGTAACTATGGCTACACCTTC.

The chain recombines TRBV5-6 with TRBJ2-5; 15 bases align to TRBD2. CDR1 and CDR2 (germline): SGHDT, YYEEEE. The CDR3 covers 16 residues. The V and J ends lost 2 bases and 5 bases, in that order; junction bases with no gene match: 4. The CDR3 region has the DNA TGTGCCAGCAGCTTCCGGGGGACTAGCGGGGGGGAGACCCAGTACTTC. Protein sequence: CASSFRGTSGGETQYF.

Worth noting for this clone: A junction boundary mismatches the germline segment, possibly from a read error. V usage is TRBV7-7 and J usage is TRBJ2-5, with D possibly matching TRBD1 (5 bases). The CDR3 contains 14 residues. Per germline, CDR1 SSHAT and CDR2 FNYEAQ (reference sequence). CDR3 region: CASSRPAPGETQYF. CDR3 sequence (DNA): TGTGCTAGCAGCAGACCGGCGCCAGGGGAGACCCAGTACTTC. The complete variable domain, with remaining parts taken from reference TRBV7-7 and TRBJ2-5, reads GAGVSQSPRYKVTKRGQDVTLRCDPISSHATLYWYQQALGQGPEFLTYFNYEAQPDKSGLPSDRFSAERPEGSISTLTIQRTEQRDSAMYRCASSRPAPGETQYFGPGTRLLVL.

The rearrangement links TRBV25-1 to TRBJ2-6; D gene unclear. The CDR3 contains 16 residues. Germline V lookup: CDR1 MGHDK, CDR2 SYGVNS. The V gene lost 7 bases and the J gene lost 2 bases, with 15 bases spanning the gap. This chain's CDR3 is CASIGPFRAGANVLTF. The CDR3, as DNA: TGTGCCAGCATTGGGCCTTTTCGTGCTGGGGCCAACGTCCTGACTTTC.

The chain combines TRBV27 with TRBJ1-2, with TRBD1 matching over 7 bases. V lost 6 bases and J lost 4; bases outside the gene matches: 5. This CDR3 region has 13 residues. CDR1 and CDR2 (germline): MNHEY, SMNVEV (reference sequence). The CDR3 DNA reads TGTGCCAGCAGCCCGGGACAGCTCTATGGCTACACCTTC. It is translated as CASSPGQLYGYTF.

This chain connects TRBV19 to TRBJ2-1; TRBD2 is a possible D gene (6 bases). The CDR3 is made up of 14 amino acids. The germline CDR1 and CDR2 sequences are LNHDA and SQIVND (reference sequence). The germline V and J ends were trimmed by 6 bases and 8 bases, with 17 bases remaining between them. The CDR3 reads CASRWRGLGDEQFF. In DNA form, the CDR3 reads TGTGCCAGTAGGTGGAGGGGCCTTGGAGATGAGCAGTTCTTC.

The chain uses TRBV6-5 and TRBJ1-6, with a possible D match to TRBD1 (5 bases). The germline V and J ends were trimmed by 0 bases and 13 bases, with 13 bases remaining between them. Per germline, CDR1 MNHEY and CDR2 SVGAGI. CDR3 length equals 14 residues. The CDR3 spells CASSYSPTGVPLHF. CDR3 bases: TGTGCCAGCAGTTACTCCCCAACAGGAGTCCCCCTCCACTTT.

The genes are TRBV5-4 and TRBJ1-6, with 8 bases lining up with TRBD1. The ends lost 4 bases at V and 9 bases at J; junction bases unmatched: 6. There are 14 residues in the CDR3. Germline-derived CDR1 and CDR2 are SGHNT and YYREEE (reference sequence). CDR3 sequence: CASSQDRVISPLHF. CDR3 nucleotides: TGTGCCAGCAGCCAGGACAGGGTAATTTCACCCCTCCACTTT.

This clone was seen a single time. This rearrangement joins TRBV9 to TRBJ2-7, with 11 bases fitting TRBD2. This CDR3 has 15 amino acids. In germline, CDR1 is SGDLS, CDR2 YYNGEE. J gave up 4 bases and V 2 bases, and 5 bases lay outside the gene matches. The chain's CDR3 is CASSVSGGDVYEQYF. The CDR3 nucleotides read TGTGCCAGCAGCGTTAGCGGGGGGGATGTTTACGAGCAGTACTTC.

Regarding this clone: The same CDR3 arises from other DNA sequences in this sample as well. The chain employs TRBV10-2 and TRBJ2-1, with a tentative D call TRBD2 (7 bases). The V gene's germline CDR1 is WSHSY and CDR2 SAAADI. This CDR3 has 14 amino acids. Trimming removed 8 bases from V and 13 bases from J, with 24 bases in between. Written as DNA, the CDR3 is TGCGCCAGCGGAGGGGGGCGGGGGAGGAGTGAACAGTTCTTC. Translating gives CASGGGRGRSEQFF.